The source of this T cell receptor (beta chain) is a study of blood T cells in healthy people across ages (dated by TCRdb to the mid-2010s). At the level of the whole study: Template switching captured roughly one uniquely barcoded TCR beta cDNA molecule per two T cells in model experiments. To track age-related changes in TCR beta repertoire diversity, the study relied on deep sequencing normalized with unique cDNA molecular identifiers. The donors were divided into four age groups: young (average approximately 17 years), middle-aged (about 41), aged (roughly 60) and long-lived (about 79). To avoid experimental bias, donors of different ages were spread randomly across the sequencing lanes. Two additional independent replicas of 1 million unique cDNA reads from the same blood draw were analyzed for two donors (one aged 18 to 29 and one aged 80 or older). General conclusions and limits of the study: Observed TCR beta diversity per million T cells fell roughly linearly with age, and a significant reduction was already apparent by age around 40. The long-lived group showed more naive CD4+ T cells, fewer expanded clones and increased TCR diversity than the aged group, suggesting age selection. Estimates of total diversity based on one million sequenced T cells were considered lower bounds and underestimates. Because the CMV infection status of the donors was unknown, age-related changes in expanded clonotypes may potentially have been confounded. A strong correlation was found between observed TCR beta diversity and the percentage of naive T cells measured by flow cytometry. Conclusive comparison of naive and antigen-experienced compartments was prevented by the profiling of bulk unsorted PBMCs.

In its sample, this clonotype was seen a few times. Its recognized antigen is unknown. Within one base of it there is no much larger clone, and no base qualities were kept. Library preparation was by 5' RACE. The sample was run on an Illumina HiSeq 2500. A second PCR of roughly 6 to 12 cycles was run with a J-beta primer mix and a sample-barcoded 5' primer. A unique molecular identifier was introduced onto each TCR beta cDNA molecule by a template-switch 5' adaptor carrying 12 random nucleotides. Each sample yielded at least 2.5 million CDR3-containing paired-end reads. All of the RNA was converted into first-strand cDNA using the Mint cDNA synthesis kit, with a TRBC-specific oligonucleotide serving as the primer. After uracil-DNA glycosylase treatment, a first 18-cycle PCR used universal primers M1SS and BC2_uni_R on all cDNA. Concerning the study's data processing: Each sample was normalized by randomly selecting 1 million high-quality reads, each carrying a distinct molecular identifier. Reads sharing molecular identifiers were discarded rather than binned into consensus sequences. MiTCR, set to a Q25 quality threshold and the strictest error-elimination algorithm, was used for CDR3 identification, clonotype clustering and error correction. A nonparametric unseen species model using Euler transformation provided a lower-bound estimate of total TCR beta diversity. TCRdb passed the public sequencing reads through fastp at Q25 and MiXCR, retaining productive beta sequences. Identical CDR3 proteins give one entry, which carries the most common genes and DNA. These V and J calls originate from TCRdb's pipeline instead of the authors' own analysis. This sample gives 1.5 million to 2 million distinct CDR3 sequences in total; about 35% of them show up just once. The ten largest clones represent about 11% of the sample.

The approximately 39 donors, aged about 6 to 100 years, were systemically healthy Caucasian individuals from Russia. Approximately 11 milliliters of peripheral blood were drawn from each donor into EDTA-treated Vacutainer tubes. Ficoll-Paque density-gradient centrifugation was used to isolate PBMCs, with at least 6 million per sample. Total RNA, at least 6 micrograms per sample, was extracted from PBMCs with Trizol reagent. For every donor, an aliquot of PBMCs went through flow cytometry to measure the percentages of naive CD45RAhigh/CD27high T cells. The source is a woman aged 25 to 39 in good health. Sequenced material: blood.

The DNA sequence follows: TGTGCCAGCGGGGCGGGGGGCTCCTACAATGAGCAGTTCTTC. Its product reads: CASGAGGSYNEQFF. The chain joins TRBV27 to TRBJ2-1, with 8 junctional bases fitting TRBD2. The CDR3 contains 14 residues, cysteine and phenylalanine counted. Only the CDR3 DNA stays, 42 bases, in frame from base 1. Reading the germline V gene (reference sequence) gives CDR1 MNHEY and CDR2 SMNVEV. V and J are trimmed by 8 bases and 0 bases, and the gene matches miss 3 bases of the junction.